This T cell receptor beta chain originates from a study of cytomegalovirus exposure and HLA in healthy donors. The overall study: Earlier, approximately 190 million T cells were analyzed, and 90 million to 140 million unique TCR beta sequences were found among them.

Study results and limitations: Prior analysis indicated that the majority of TCR beta V segments exhibited productivity approximately 87% or approximately 30% of the time. Analyzed later, most CMV-associated TCR beta chains appeared HLA-restricted. The authors listed 164 TCR beta chains as cytomegalovirus-associated.

Details on this clone: Antigen specificity is unknown.

The PCR used 60 Vbeta and 13 Jbeta primers. Sequencing was performed with immunoSEQ multiplex PCR; in TCRdb, only in-frame clones are kept and a portion is missing. In the table there are about 100,000 clones, more than 80% of which are singletons. The V gene's germline CDR1 is MNHNY and CDR2 SVGAGI (reference sequence). Deletions cut 2 bases from V and 6 bases from J, with 17 bases between. The CDR3 is 16 residues long. This clonotype originated in a man aged 25-45 years in good health and CMV-seronegative. Sequenced sample: PBMCs. V and J are TRBV6-6 and TRBJ1-5; D is perhaps TRBD1 (5 bases). CDR3 sequence (DNA): TGTGCCAGCAGTTACCTATCCCGGCAGGGCATTCAGCCCCAGCATTTT. As protein: CASSYLSRQGIQPQHF.